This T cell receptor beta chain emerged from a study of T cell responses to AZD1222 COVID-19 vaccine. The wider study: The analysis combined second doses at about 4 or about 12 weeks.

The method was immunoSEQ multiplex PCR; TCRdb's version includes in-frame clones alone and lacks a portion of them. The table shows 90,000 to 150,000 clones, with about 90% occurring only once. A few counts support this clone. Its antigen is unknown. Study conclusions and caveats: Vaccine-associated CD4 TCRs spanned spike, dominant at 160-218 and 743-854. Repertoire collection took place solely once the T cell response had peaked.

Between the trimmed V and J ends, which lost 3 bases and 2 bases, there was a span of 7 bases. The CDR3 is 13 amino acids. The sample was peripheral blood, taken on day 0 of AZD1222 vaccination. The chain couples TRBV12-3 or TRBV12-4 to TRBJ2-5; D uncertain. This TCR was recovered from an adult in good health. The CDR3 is CASSFMGQETQYF. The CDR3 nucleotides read TGTGCCAGCAGTTTTATGGGGCAAGAGACCCAGTACTTC.